One sample yielded the 17 T cell receptor beta chains listed below, sequenced in a study of metastatic and nonmetastatic thyroid tumors. Patients were all untreated before their thyroid surgery. TCRdb re-analyzed the PCR reads through MiXCR. The top ten hold around 15% of the sample, which has over 8,500 clones, approximately 31% seen once. What was sequenced was adjacent normal tissue. Source of these receptors: a female donor with papillary thyroid cancer or a benign thyroid nodule (not recorded which). Some clones in this sample may be carry-over from other donors' samples.

This clone is categorized as medium-sized. The chain employs TRBV20-1 and TRBJ1-3, with D unclear. The CDR3 totals 15 residues. Germline assignment: CDR1 DFQATT and CDR2 SNEGSKA (reference sequence). Deletions cut 0 bases from V and 2 bases from J, with 11 bases between. The CDR3 region is CSAREGIVAGNTIYF. Written as DNA, the CDR3 is TGCAGTGCTAGAGAGGGTATCGTCGCTGGAAACACCATATATTTT.

Comment on this clone: This specimen includes other DNA sequences encoding the same CDR3. The chain is built from TRBV12-3 or TRBV12-4 and TRBJ2-5, with 9 bases fitting TRBD1. The CDR3 totals 13 residues. Trimming at V came to 3 bases and at J to 5 bases, leaving 1 base not matched to a gene. CDR3 residues: CASSFDRGETQYF. In DNA form, the CDR3 reads TGTGCCAGCAGTTTCGACAGGGGGGAGACCCAGTACTTC.

This clone was seen once. The chain carries TRBV20-1 and TRBJ1-2; D is unclear. Between the trimmed V and J ends, which lost 2 bases and 1 base, there was a span of 14 bases. The germline gives CDR1 DFQATT, CDR2 SNEGSKA (reference sequence). This CDR3 spans 15 amino acids. CDR3 in amino acids: CSARPFRGDNYGYTF. CDR3 DNA: TGCAGTGCTAGACCGTTTCGCGGGGATAACTATGGCTACACCTTC.

The rearrangement uses TRBV7-9 and TRBJ1-1; no clear D gene. CDR1 is SEHNR, CDR2 FQNEAQ, per germline (reference sequence). V dropped 1 base and J dropped 12 bases, with 18 bases sitting between them. This CDR3 contains 14 residues. The CDR3 DNA reads TGTGCCAGCAGCTTAGTCACGGGCAGGTCAATATCTTTCTTT. Protein product: CASSLVTGRSISFF.

The V call is TRBV2, the J call TRBJ1-6; TRBD1 aligns across 10 bases. CDR1 SNHLY and CDR2 FYNNEI come from the germline V gene. J was trimmed by 3 bases and V by 6 bases; bases with no gene match: 5. The CDR3 contains 16 residues. CDR3 nucleotide sequence: TGTGCCAGCAGAACCCGGACAGGGGGCTATAATTCACCCCTCCACTTT. This translates into CASRTRTGGYNSPLHF.

In its sample, this clone was seen many times. DNA for the CDR3: TGTGCCAGCAGCTTATTCGCAACCCGGGAAGAGACCCAGTACTTC. Translated: CASSLFATREETQYF. The J gene is TRBJ2-5, the V gene TRBV7-9; D is unresolved. CDR3 length: 15 residues. Germline lookup yields CDR1 SEHNR and CDR2 FQNEAQ (reference sequence). V lost 2 bases and J 3 bases, leaving 13 bases between the germline ends.

There are a few counts of this clone. The chain employs TRBV6-1 and TRBJ2-1, with D unclear. V lost 5 bases to trimming and J lost 4 bases, with 15 bases between them. Per the germline V gene, CDR1 is MNHNS and CDR2 is SASEGT. The CDR3 has 15 amino acids. The CDR3 DNA is TGTGCCAGCAGTCAGGATGGATCCCGTTACAATGAGCAGTTCTTC. It specifies CASSQDGSRYNEQFF.

The table lists this clone with a few counts. CDR3 DNA: TGTGCCAGCAGCTCCACCGGGACTAGCGGGGTTACAGATACGCAGTATTTT. Translating it yields CASSSTGTSGVTDTQYF. The chain has TRBV9 and TRBJ2-3; the match to TRBD2 covers 13 bases. Losses at the gene ends were 4 bases for V and 3 bases for J; bases not matched to a gene: 8. This CDR3 contains 17 residues. The germline gives CDR1 SGDLS, CDR2 YYNGEE.

The chain has TRBV20-1 and TRBJ2-3; D might be TRBD2 (5 bases). This CDR3 has 10 amino acids. Germline loops: CDR1 DFQATT, CDR2 SNEGSKA (reference sequence). The CDR3, as DNA: TGCGGTTCCGGGATGGATACGCAGTATTTT. Its translation is CGSGMDTQYF.

This clone is judged medium-sized. V is TRBV6-1 and J is TRBJ2-5; D is uncertain. The germline V gene has CDR1 MNHNS and CDR2 SASEGT. The V and J ends lost 5 bases and 4 bases respectively, with 5 bases between them. There are 11 residues in the CDR3. The CDR3 DNA reads as TGTGCCAGCAGTCCTTCAGAGACCCAGTACTTC. This sequence encodes CASSPSETQYF.

This sequence joins TRBV20-1 and TRBJ2-3, with TRBD2 as a possible D gene (5 bases). The germline CDR1 and CDR2 sequences are DFQATT and SNEGSKA (reference sequence). CDR3 length: 15 residues. The V end lost 0 bases, the J end lost 2 bases, and 12 bases lay between the germline ends. The chain's CDR3 is CSARDRQDFTDTQYF. In DNA, the CDR3 is TGCAGTGCTAGAGATAGGCAGGACTTCACAGATACGCAGTATTTT.

As to this clone: A much larger clone lies a single base off, so this may be a read error. The gene calls are TRBV30 and TRBJ1-1; weak D call: TRBD1 (6 bases). The germline V gene encodes CDR1 GTSNPN and CDR2 SVGIG (reference sequence). Trimming stripped 2 bases from V and 7 bases from J, with 14 bases between. CDR3 length: 13 amino acids. CDR3 amino acids: CAWSFGRGSEAFF. CDR3 bases: TGTGCCTGGAGTTTCGGCAGGGGAAGTGAAGCTTTCTTT. The variable domain in full, completed from reference TRBV30 and TRBJ1-1, reads SQTIHQWPATLVQPVGSPLSLECTVEGTSNPNLYWYRQAAGRGLQLLFYSVGIGQISSEVPQNLSASRPQDRQFILSSKKLLLSDSGFYLCAWSFGRGSEAFFGQGTRLTVV.

By share, this clone counts as large. The chain combines TRBV15 with TRBJ2-2; 7 nucleotides agree with TRBD2. In germline, CDR1 is LNHNV, CDR2 YYDKDF (reference sequence). The V and J ends lost 0 bases and 0 bases, in that order; junction bases with no gene match: 16. This CDR3 has 21 amino acids. This chain's CDR3 is CATSRERSGTGLDSNTGELFF. CDR3 sequence (DNA): TGTGCCACCAGCAGAGAGAGGAGCGGGACCGGACTTGACTCGAACACCGGGGAGCTGTTTTTT.

V gene TRBV20-1 combines with J gene TRBJ2-4; a possible D gene is TRBD2 (6 bases). The CDR3 has 18 amino acids. CDR1 is DFQATT and CDR2 is SNEGSKA in the germline V gene (reference sequence). V lost 0 bases, J lost 2 bases, and 20 bases lay in between. This chain's CDR3 is CSAREISIAEMTKNIQYF. DNA of the CDR3: TGCAGTGCTAGAGAGATTTCTATAGCGGAGATGACCAAAAACATTCAGTACTTC.

The chain recombines TRBV20-1 with TRBJ1-6; tentative D call: TRBD1 (5 bases). Germline lookup yields CDR1 DFQATT and CDR2 SNEGSKA (reference sequence). This CDR3 contains 17 residues. V lost 4 bases and J 2 bases, leaving 18 bases between the germline ends. In DNA form, the CDR3 reads TGCAGTGCTATTAGGGGACTTCCGAGCGCCTATAATTCACCCCTCCACTTT. This codes for CSAIRGLPSAYNSPLHF.

J is TRBJ2-2 and V is TRBV20-1, with TRBD1 matching 7 bases. CDR1 and CDR2 (germline): DFQATT, SNEGSKA (reference sequence). The CDR3 extends over 17 amino acids. Losses at the gene ends were 0 bases for V and 2 bases for J; bases not matched to a gene: 9. CDR3 DNA: TGCAGTGCTAGAGATGTAGAGGGGGCCGTTAACACCGGGGAGCTGTTTTTT. Translation: CSARDVEGAVNTGELFF.

This clone was found a few times. This sequence joins TRBV28 and TRBJ2-7; D perhaps matches TRBD1 (6 bases). This CDR3 has 16 amino acids. V was trimmed by 11 bases and J by 0 bases, leaving 23 bases between them. Per the germline V gene, CDR1 is MDHEN and CDR2 is SYDVKM. The DNA for the CDR3 is TGTGCCGCCTGGGGGCCCCGGGCAGACAGCTCCTACGAGCAGTACTTC. Protein sequence: CAAWGPRADSSYEQYF.